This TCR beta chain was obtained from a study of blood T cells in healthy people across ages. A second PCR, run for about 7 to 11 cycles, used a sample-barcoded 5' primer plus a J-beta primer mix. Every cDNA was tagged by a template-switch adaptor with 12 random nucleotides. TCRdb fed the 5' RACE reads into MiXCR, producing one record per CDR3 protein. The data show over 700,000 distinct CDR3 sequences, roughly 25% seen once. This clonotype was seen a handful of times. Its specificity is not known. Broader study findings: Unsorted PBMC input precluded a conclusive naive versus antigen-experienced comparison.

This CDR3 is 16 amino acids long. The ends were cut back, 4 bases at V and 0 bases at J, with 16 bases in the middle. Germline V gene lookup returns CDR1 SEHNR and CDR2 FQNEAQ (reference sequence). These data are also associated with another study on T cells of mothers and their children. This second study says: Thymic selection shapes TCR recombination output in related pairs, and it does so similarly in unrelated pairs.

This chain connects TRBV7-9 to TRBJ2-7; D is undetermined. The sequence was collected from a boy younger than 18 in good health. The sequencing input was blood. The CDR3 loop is CASSSGRKGASYEQYF. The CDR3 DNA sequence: TGTGCCAGCAGCTCCGGCCGGAAGGGCGCCTCCTACGAGCAGTACTTC.